This T cell receptor beta chain was retrieved from a study of vaccination and CD4 T cells after COVID-19. Cultured CD4+ T-cell DNA underwent Oncomine TCR Beta short-read sequencing. TCRdb re-called the PCR reads through MiXCR, storing one row per CDR3 protein. This table has about 15,000 distinct CDR3 sequences, roughly 50% appearing once. Note on this clonotype: The antigen is unknown.

Sample treatment: roughly 10-day PBMC culture with coronavirus spike peptide pools or control peptides (ViraFEST assay). Between the trimmed V and J ends, which lost 5 bases and 4 bases, there was a span of 23 bases. Germline CDR1 is MNHEY and CDR2 is SMNVEV (reference sequence). The CDR3 runs 17 residues. This receptor was identified in a human donor who had recovered from COVID-19. The sample taken for sequencing was CD4+ T cells from blood, cultured in vitro. The chain couples TRBV27 to TRBJ1-1; a possible D gene is TRBD1 (6 bases). The CDR3 sequence: CASSILRGAGWATEAFF. The CDR3 coding sequence is TGTGCCAGCAGTATACTCAGGGGTGCGGGGTGGGCCACTGAAGCTTTCTTT.